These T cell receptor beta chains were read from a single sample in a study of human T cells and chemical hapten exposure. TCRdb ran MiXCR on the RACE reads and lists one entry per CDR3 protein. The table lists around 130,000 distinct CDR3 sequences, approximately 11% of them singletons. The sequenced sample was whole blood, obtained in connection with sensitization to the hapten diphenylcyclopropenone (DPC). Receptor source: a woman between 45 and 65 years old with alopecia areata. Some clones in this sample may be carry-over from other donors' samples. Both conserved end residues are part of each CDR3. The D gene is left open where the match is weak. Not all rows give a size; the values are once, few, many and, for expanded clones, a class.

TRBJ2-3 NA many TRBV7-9 CASSSRTDTQYF
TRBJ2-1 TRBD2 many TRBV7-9 CASGEGRGRYNEQFF
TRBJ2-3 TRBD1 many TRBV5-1 CASSLRTGRSTDTQYF
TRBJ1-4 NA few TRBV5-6 CASGGGWDEKLFF
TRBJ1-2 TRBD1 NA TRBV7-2 CASSLDRGIRGYTF
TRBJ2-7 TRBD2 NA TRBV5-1 CASSLGGREHEQYF
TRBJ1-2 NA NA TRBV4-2 CASSPRAGDNDGYTF
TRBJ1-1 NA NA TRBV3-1 CASSLRGRGAFF
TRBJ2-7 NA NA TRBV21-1 CASSKAGLFAYEQYF
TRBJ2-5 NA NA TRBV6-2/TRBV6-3 CASSSRLGGETQYF
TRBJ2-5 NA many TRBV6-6 CASSYPQGGIETQYF
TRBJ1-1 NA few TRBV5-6 CASSLPTENTEAFF
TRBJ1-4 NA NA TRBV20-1 CSAREGGHEKLFF
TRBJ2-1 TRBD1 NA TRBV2 CASSGTGNDEQFF
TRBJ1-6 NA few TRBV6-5 CASSLPAGAGSPLHF
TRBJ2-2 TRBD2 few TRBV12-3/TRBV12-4 CASSLLGGEAGELFF
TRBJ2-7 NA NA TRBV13 CASSSTEGDYEQYF
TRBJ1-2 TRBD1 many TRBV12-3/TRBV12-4 CASSLKGQGDGYTF
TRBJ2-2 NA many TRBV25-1 CASSELGRGDGELFF
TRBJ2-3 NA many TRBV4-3 CASSQDRLADDTDTQYF
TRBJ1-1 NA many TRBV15 CATSRGNWAGNTEAFF
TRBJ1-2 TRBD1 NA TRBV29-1 CSVAGQGSLGYTF
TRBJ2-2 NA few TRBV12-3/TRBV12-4 CASSLVGVTGELFF
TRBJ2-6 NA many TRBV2 CASSDGGPGANVLTF
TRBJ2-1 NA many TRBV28 CASSLGGSSYNEQFF
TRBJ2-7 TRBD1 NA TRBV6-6 CASSRDRVTYEQYF